This T cell receptor (beta chain) was recovered during a study of blood T cell repertoires in COVID-19. Study as a whole: The study drew acute and convalescent COVID-19 samples from the United States, Italy and Spain. PBMCs, B-cell-depleted T cells, or T cells were the source of the cDNA or gDNA that made up the material.

Germline loops: CDR1 SNHLY, CDR2 FYNNEI. Deletions cut 2 bases from V and 3 bases from J, with 14 bases between. The CDR3 covers 16 residues. Methods used by the authors: Using reference gene primer amplification, nucleated cell counts were estimated. The assay was immunoSEQ multiplex PCR, and TCRdb's table has in-frame clones only and misses some. V and J calls plus clone size are reproduced from that table; the DNA served to infer D and trimming. The sample carries 100,000 to 120,000 clones, more than 75% recorded once. The specimen was peripheral blood. This chain uses TRBV2 with TRBJ2-1; D possibly corresponds to TRBD1 (5 bases). The receptor comes from a woman aged 45-65 years with acute or convalescent COVID-19. The CDR3 nucleotides are TGTGCCAGCAGTGAAACTCGACAGTCGCGCTACAATGAGCAGTTCTTC. Encoded protein: CASSETRQSRYNEQFF.